Listed below are T cell receptor beta chains from one sample, sequenced in a study of blood T cell repertoires in COVID-19. The protocol was immunoSEQ multiplex PCR, while the TCRdb copy is restricted to in-frame clones and leaves out a portion. The sample holds 42,000 or so clones, 70% to 90% seen once. Sequencing was performed on peripheral blood. Receptor source: a human donor in a cohort sampled during active COVID-19. CDR3s include the opening cysteine and the closing phenylalanine or tryptophan. D genes are given only for firm matches. A row's size may be missing; if present it is once, few, many or a size class.

TRBV29-1,TRBD1,few,TRBJ1-3,CSALDRAGNTIYF,TGCAGCGCCTTGGACAGGGCTGGAAACACCATATATTTT
TRBV4-2,NA,NA,TRBJ1-2,CASSQEVRVNYGYTF,TGTGCCAGCAGCCAAGAGGTCCGGGTGAACTATGGCTACACCTTC
TRBV9,NA,NA,TRBJ1-2,CASSGEGWIYGYTF,TGTGCCAGCAGCGGGGAGGGGTGGATCTATGGCTACACCTTC
TRBV14,NA,NA,TRBJ1-2,CASSHETGGGYTF,TGTGCCAGCAGCCATGAAACAGGCGGTGGCTACACCTTC
TRBV11-2,TRBD2,NA,TRBJ2-5,CASSLGLAGRETQYF,TGTGCCAGCAGCTTAGGTCTAGCGGGGCGGGAGACCCAGTACTTC
TRBV5-1,NA,NA,TRBJ1-3,CASRDGQSGLYTIYF,TGCGCCAGCAGGGACGGACAGTCGGGTTTATACACCATATATTTT
TRBV27,TRBD1,NA,TRBJ1-2,CASSRGTGGNYGYTF,TGTGCCAGCAGCCGAGGGACAGGGGGAAACTATGGCTACACCTTC
TRBV30,NA,few,TRBJ2-7,CAWNRGAISSYEQYF,TGTGCCTGGAACCGGGGGGCCATAAGCTCCTACGAGCAGTACTTC
TRBV11-3,TRBD1,NA,TRBJ1-4,CASSEWTGADEKLFF,TGTGCCAGCAGCGAATGGACAGGGGCGGATGAAAAACTGTTTTTT
TRBV11-1,NA,NA,TRBJ1-1,CASSGGTEIEAFF,TGTGCCAGCAGCGGCGGGACGGAGATTGAAGCTTTCTTT
TRBV7-8,TRBD2,NA,TRBJ2-3,CASSWTSGGPRDTQYF,TGTGCCAGCAGCTGGACTAGCGGGGGGCCCCGGGATACGCAGTATTTT
TRBV7-3,TRBD2,NA,TRBJ2-3,CASSRAGLAAGTDTQYF,TGTGCCAGCAGCCGGGCCGGACTAGCGGCTGGCACAGATACGCAGTATTTT
TRBV7-9,TRBD1,NA,TRBJ2-1,CAGGTGPKYNEQFF,TGTGCCGGGGGGACAGGACCAAAGTACAATGAGCAGTTCTTC
TRBV5-1,TRBD1,NA,TRBJ2-5,CASSIDRVVETQYF,TGCGCCAGCAGCATCGACAGGGTTGTAGAGACCCAGTACTTC
TRBV6-5,NA,NA,TRBJ2-7,CASSTVVYEQYF,TGTGCCAGCAGTACAGTGGTTTACGAGCAGTACTTC
TRBV11-3,NA,NA,TRBJ1-1,CASSFSGHAEAFF,TGTGCCAGCAGCTTTTCAGGGCACGCTGAAGCTTTCTTT
TRBV4-1,NA,NA,TRBJ1-5,CASSQDGAGGNQPQHF,TGCGCCAGCAGCCAAGACGGGGCAGGGGGCAATCAGCCCCAGCATTTT
TRBV9,TRBD1,NA,TRBJ1-3,CASSLQLGQRNTIYF,TGTGCCAGCAGCTTACAATTGGGACAGAGAAACACCATATATTTT
TRBV29-1,NA,once,TRBJ2-7,CSGIYEQYF,TGCAGCGGTATTTACGAGCAGTACTTC
TRBV9,NA,NA,TRBJ1-2,CASSPTGTGLGGYTF,TGTGCCAGCAGCCCGACAGGAACAGGGCTTGGTGGCTACACCTTC
TRBV11-2,TRBD1,NA,TRBJ1-1,CASSLGTGGYTEAFF,TGTGCCAGCAGCCTCGGGACAGGGGGCTACACTGAAGCTTTCTTT
TRBV6-6,TRBD2,once,TRBJ2-2,CASSPPRLAGGPGGELFF,TGTGCCAGCAGTCCCCCGAGACTAGCGGGGGGGCCGGGCGGGGAGCTGTTTTTT
TRBV4-2,TRBD2,NA,TRBJ2-5,CASSQDQRGGGETQYF,TGTGCCAGCAGCCAAGATCAGCGGGGGGGCGGGGAGACCCAGTACTTC
TRBV5-5,NA,NA,TRBJ1-2,CASSKDPGSWDYGYTF,TGTGCCAGCTCCAAGGACCCGGGATCCTGGGACTATGGCTACACCTTC
TRBV18,NA,NA,TRBJ1-5,CASSPPGGASQPQHF,TGTGCCAGCTCACCACCGGGGGGGGCAAGTCAGCCCCAGCATTTT
TRBV9,TRBD2,NA,TRBJ2-1,CASSVSASGVQGPNEQFF,TGTGCCAGCAGCGTTTCGGCTAGCGGGGTACAGGGGCCCAATGAGCAGTTCTTC
TRBV10-1,NA,NA,TRBJ2-1,CASSERQAGEQFF,TGCGCCAGCAGTGAGCGACAAGCAGGAGAGCAGTTCTTC
TRBV5-4,NA,NA,TRBJ2-3,CASSSKGLNTDTQYF,TGTGCCAGCAGCTCAAAAGGACTGAACACAGATACGCAGTATTTT
TRBV15,NA,NA,TRBJ2-6,CATSSPSGANVLTF,TGTGCCACCAGCAGCCCATCTGGGGCCAACGTCCTGACTTTC
TRBV3-1/TRBV3-2,NA,NA,TRBJ2-2,CASSQGTSEPGELFF,TGTGCCAGCAGCCAAGGGACTTCGGAACCCGGGGAGCTGTTTTTT
TRBV30,NA,NA,TRBJ2-3,CAWNREGGTQYF,TGTGCCTGGAACAGGGAAGGCGGTACGCAGTATTTT